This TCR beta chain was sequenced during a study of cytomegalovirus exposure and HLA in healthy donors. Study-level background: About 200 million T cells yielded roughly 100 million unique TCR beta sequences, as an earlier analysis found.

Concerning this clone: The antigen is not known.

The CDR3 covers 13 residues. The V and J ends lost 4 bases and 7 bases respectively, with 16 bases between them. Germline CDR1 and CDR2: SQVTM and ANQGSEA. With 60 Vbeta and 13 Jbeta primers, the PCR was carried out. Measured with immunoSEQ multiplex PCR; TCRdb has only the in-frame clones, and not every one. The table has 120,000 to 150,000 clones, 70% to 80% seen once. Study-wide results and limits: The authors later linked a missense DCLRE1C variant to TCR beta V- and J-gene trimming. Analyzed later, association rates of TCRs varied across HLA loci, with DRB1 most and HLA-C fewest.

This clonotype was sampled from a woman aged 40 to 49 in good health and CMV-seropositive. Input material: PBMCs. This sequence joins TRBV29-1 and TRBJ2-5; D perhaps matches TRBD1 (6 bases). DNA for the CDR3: TGCAGCGTTGTTGGGCAGGGGCAGTGGACCCAGTACTTC. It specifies CSVVGQGQWTQYF.